A single sample gave rise to the 28 T cell receptor beta chains below, sequenced in a study of CXCR3-negative and CXCR3-positive naive CD8 T cells. Via 5' RACE with UMI labels, TRB cDNA libraries were prepared. After re-calling the 5' RACE reads, TCRdb lists one entry per CDR3 protein, DNA absent. This sample's table has over 100,000 distinct CDR3 sequences. The sequencing input was naive CXCR3- CD8+ T cells from blood. Subset given: CD45RO-CCR7+CD27+CD95- naive CD8+ T cells lacking CXCR3 (TNR3-). The receptors come from a human donor in good health. Some clones in this sample may be carry-over from other donors' samples.

J is TRBJ1-1 and V is TRBV29-1. Germline V gene data show CDR1 as SQVTM and CDR2 as ANQGSEA. The CDR3 runs to 19 residues. Here the CDR3 reads CSVDKVEGLSIGLGTEAFF. The variable domain in full, completed from reference TRBV29-1 and TRBJ1-1, reads SAVISQKPSRDICQRGTSLTIQCQVDSQVTMMFWYRQQPGQSLTLIATANQGSEATYESGFVIDKFPISRPNLTFSTLTVSNMSPEDSSIYLCSVDKVEGLSIGLGTEAFFGQGTRLTVV.

The V gene is TRBV3-1, the J gene TRBJ2-6; the TRBD2 assignment by TCRdb is unverifiable without DNA. Germline values: CDR1 LGHDT, CDR2 YNNKEL (reference sequence). This CDR3 is 16 amino acids long. CDR3 sequence: CASSLAGISGANVLTF.

The gene calls are TRBV20-1 and TRBJ2-7; TCRdb returns TRBD1, unconfirmable since there is no DNA. The CDR3 has 14 residues. Germline V gene data show CDR1 as DFQATT and CDR2 as SNEGSKA (reference sequence). The CDR3 spells CSDGCRGAPYEQYF.

The rearrangement joins TRBV29-1 to TRBJ2-7; the D call of TRBD1 rests on TCRdb alone, since no DNA is present to check it. Germline V CDR1 and CDR2: SQVTM, ANQGSEA. The CDR3 is 12 amino acids. The CDR3 spells CSVSRGWHEQYF.

This chain links TRBV28 with TRBJ2-5; TCRdb lists TRBD2, though no DNA is available to test this call. Per germline, CDR1 MDHEN and CDR2 SYDVKM. The CDR3 has 15 residues. The chain's CDR3 is CASSLGLAGQETQYF.

The CDR3 loop reads CASSFSSGNGETQYF. The V call is TRBV5-1, the J call TRBJ2-5; checking the TCRdb D call of TRBD2 is not possible without DNA. CDR1 and CDR2 (germline): SGHRS, YFSETQ. CDR3 length equals 15 residues.

The V call is TRBV18, the J call TRBJ1-5; TCRdb selects TRBD1, and the lack of DNA leaves this call unchecked. The CDR3 has 16 residues. The germline V gene has CDR1 KGHSH and CDR2 LQKENI. CDR3 sequence reads: CASSPNPGHLGQPQHF.

The rearrangement links TRBV19 to TRBJ1-2. Germline loops: CDR1 LNHDA, CDR2 SQIVND (reference sequence). The CDR3 totals 13 residues. The CDR3 protein is CASSIRDSPSYTF.

The rearrangement joins TRBV28 to TRBJ2-7; the D gene TCRdb calls, TRBD1, cannot be checked with no DNA. CDR3 length: 15 amino acids. Germline V gene lookup returns CDR1 MDHEN and CDR2 SYDVKM. CDR3 protein: CASSPAGGRTYEQYF.

J is TRBJ2-2 and V is TRBV2; TCRdb's assignment of TRBD2 cannot be checked, as there is no DNA. The CDR3 length is 12 residues. Germline assignment: CDR1 SNHLY and CDR2 FYNNEI. CDR3 sequence reads: CASSDRRGELFF.

The chain combines TRBV5-1 with TRBJ2-7; TCRdb names TRBD1, which stays unverified in the absence of DNA. This CDR3 comprises 14 residues. Germline loops: CDR1 SGHRS, CDR2 YFSETQ. CDR3: CASSSGQGIDEQYF.

The chain uses TRBV29-1 and TRBJ1-2; TCRdb's D gene call, TRBD1, goes unchecked for lack of DNA. CDR1 is SQVTM and CDR2 is ANQGSEA in the germline V gene. The CDR3 is 12 residues long. The CDR3 protein is CSARQAAYGYTF.

This chain joins TRBV12-3 or TRBV12-4 and TRBJ2-1; TCRdb's D call, TRBD1, is unchecked because there is no DNA. The CDR3 is 15 residues long. CDR3 in amino acids: CASSFLGGVSNEQFF.

The chain joins TRBV12-3 or TRBV12-4 to TRBJ2-2; TCRdb indicates TRBD2, and absent DNA this call remains unverified. The CDR3 totals 15 residues. The CDR3 loop reads CASSPSSENTGELFF.

J is TRBJ2-1 and V is TRBV7-9; checking the TCRdb D call of TRBD2 is not possible without DNA. This CDR3 has 15 residues. CDR1 and CDR2 (germline): SEHNR, FQNEAQ (reference sequence). CDR3 sequence: CASSQLAGVNNEQFF.

V gene TRBV5-1 combines with J gene TRBJ2-7; TCRdb picks TRBD1, but there is no DNA to check that call. This CDR3 has 13 residues. Germline values: CDR1 SGHRS, CDR2 YFSETQ. CDR3: CASSLGQNYEQYF.

The J gene is TRBJ2-7, the V gene TRBV11-2; TCRdb's assignment of TRBD2 cannot be checked, as there is no DNA. The CDR3 contains 16 residues. The germline CDR1 and CDR2 sequences are SGHAT and FQNNGV. This CDR3 reads CASSPPSGRLAYEQYF.

The J gene is TRBJ2-7, the V gene TRBV6-5. The germline gives CDR1 MNHEY, CDR2 SVGAGI. This CDR3 is built from 14 residues. CDR3 sequence reads: CASSYSPDTYEQYF.

The chain has TRBV29-1 and TRBJ2-2; TCRdb's D gene call, TRBD1, goes unchecked for lack of DNA. Germline CDR1 is SQVTM and CDR2 is ANQGSEA. The CDR3 totals 14 residues. CDR3 sequence: CSVGGGPNTGELFF.

This rearrangement joins TRBV11-2 to TRBJ2-7; the TCRdb call, TRBD1, lacks DNA for checking. There are 17 residues in the CDR3. Germline lookup yields CDR1 SGHAT and CDR2 FQNNGV. The CDR3 here is CASSLVNVQDPAGEQYF.

The chain employs TRBV11-3 and TRBJ2-1; lacking DNA, the TRBD1 call made by TCRdb goes unchecked. The CDR3 runs to 15 residues. Germline CDR1 reads SGHNT; CDR2 reads YENEEA. The CDR3 reads CASSPDTLSYNEQFF. The full variable domain, its missing parts supplied by reference TRBV11-3 and TRBJ2-1, is EAGVVQSPRYKIIEKKQPVAFWCNPISGHNTLYWYLQNLGQGPELLIRYENEEAVDDSQLPKDRFSAERLKGVDSTLKIQPAELGDSAVYLCASSPDTLSYNEQFFGPGTRLTVL.

The chain joins TRBV7-9 to TRBJ2-1; the D call from TCRdb, TRBD1, cannot be confirmed without DNA. The CDR3 has 13 residues. The germline V gene encodes CDR1 SEHNR and CDR2 FQNEAQ (reference sequence). The CDR3 is CASTPPGFDEQFF.

The CDR3 region is CASSLAGTGGETQYF. The chain combines TRBV7-8 with TRBJ2-5; TCRdb indicates TRBD1, and absent DNA this call remains unverified. Per the germline V gene, CDR1 is SGHVS and CDR2 is FQNEAQ. CDR3 length equals 15 residues.

The V call is TRBV5-5, the J call TRBJ2-3; TCRdb proposes TRBD1, but this gene call is untestable without DNA. The CDR3 has 13 amino acids. CDR1 and CDR2 (germline): SGHKS, YYEKEE (reference sequence). Here the CDR3 reads CASSEGGTDTQYF.

V and J are TRBV28 and TRBJ1-1; TCRdb outputs TRBD1, but without DNA this stays unchecked. CDR1 MDHEN and CDR2 SYDVKM come from the germline V gene. CDR3 length: 17 amino acids. The CDR3 loop is CASSTPFMTARNTEAFF. Combining the CDR3 with reference TRBV28 and TRBJ1-1 gives the whole variable domain DVKVTQSSRYLVKRTGEKVFLECVQDMDHENMFWYRQDPGLGLRLIYFSYDVKMKEKGDIPEGYSVSREKKERFSLILESASTNQTSMYLCASSTPFMTARNTEAFFGQGTRLTVV.

The chain joins TRBV12-3 or TRBV12-4 to TRBJ2-7. This CDR3 has 12 amino acids. The chain's CDR3 is CASSLLGNEQYF.

This chain joins TRBV7-9 and TRBJ1-2. CDR1 is SEHNR, CDR2 FQNEAQ, per germline (reference sequence). This CDR3 region has 13 residues. CDR3 in amino acids: CASSSGGPEGYTF.

This sequence joins TRBV7-8 and TRBJ2-1; TCRdb's D gene call, TRBD1, goes unchecked for lack of DNA. Germline V CDR1 and CDR2: SGHVS, FQNEAQ. This CDR3 comprises 15 residues. The CDR3 protein is CAIGDPNRAYNEQFF.